This T cell receptor beta chain was recorded in a study of T cell responses to AZD1222 COVID-19 vaccine. Study findings and constraints: Researchers report vaccine-associated CD4 TCRs spanning spike, with dominance at 160-218 and 743-854. With two AZD1222 doses given, Spike-specific TCR breadth and depth both rose. Scientists sampled the repertoires only once the peak T cell response had passed.

CDR3 length: 12 residues. Trimming cost V 5 bases and J 7 bases, with 8 bases left between them. Germline assignment: CDR1 SEHNR and CDR2 FQNEAQ (reference sequence). This table comes from immunoSEQ multiplex PCR, and its TCRdb copy is limited to in-frame clones, with some not included. The table records approximately 140,000 clones, approximately 95% of them present only once. Details on this clone: What it binds is not known.

This sequence was found in an adult in good health. The chain combines TRBV7-9 with TRBJ2-2, with D tentatively TRBD1 (5 bases). The source was peripheral blood, collected on day 0 of MenACWY control vaccination. This CDR3 is CASSQGSGELFF. DNA for the CDR3: TGTGCCAGCAGCCAGGGCAGCGGGGAGCTGTTTTTT.